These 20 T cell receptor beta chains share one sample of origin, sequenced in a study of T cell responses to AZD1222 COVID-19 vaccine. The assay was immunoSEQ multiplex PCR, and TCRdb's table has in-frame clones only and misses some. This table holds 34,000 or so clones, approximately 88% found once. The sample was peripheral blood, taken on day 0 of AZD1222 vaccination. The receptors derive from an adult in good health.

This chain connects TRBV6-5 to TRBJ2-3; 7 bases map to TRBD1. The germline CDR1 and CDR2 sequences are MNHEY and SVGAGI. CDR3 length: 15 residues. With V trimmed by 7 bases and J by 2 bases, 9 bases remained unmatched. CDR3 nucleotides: TGTGCCAGCAACTACCGGGACAGATCCACAGATACGCAGTATTTT. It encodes CASNYRDRSTDTQYF.

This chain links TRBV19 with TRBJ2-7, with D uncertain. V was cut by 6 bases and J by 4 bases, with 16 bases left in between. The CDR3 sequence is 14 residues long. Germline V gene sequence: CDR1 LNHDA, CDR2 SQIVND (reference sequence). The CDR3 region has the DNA TGTGCCAGTAGCCAGGTAAAAGGATCTTACGAGCAGTACTTC. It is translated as CASSQVKGSYEQYF.

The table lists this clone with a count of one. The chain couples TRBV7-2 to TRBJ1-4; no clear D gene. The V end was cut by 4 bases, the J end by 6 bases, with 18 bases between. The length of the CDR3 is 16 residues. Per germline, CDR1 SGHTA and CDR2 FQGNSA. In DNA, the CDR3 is TGTGCCAGCAGCTCAAGCCCTTTGGATAGAGATGAAAAACTGTTTTTT. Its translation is CASSSSPLDRDEKLFF.

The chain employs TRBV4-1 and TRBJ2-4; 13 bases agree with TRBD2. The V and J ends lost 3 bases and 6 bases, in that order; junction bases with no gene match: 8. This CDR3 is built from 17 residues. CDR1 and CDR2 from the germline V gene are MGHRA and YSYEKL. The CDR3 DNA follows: TGCGCCAGCAGCCACCGGACTAGCGGGGGCCGGGGAAACATTCAGTACTTC. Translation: CASSHRTSGGRGNIQYF.

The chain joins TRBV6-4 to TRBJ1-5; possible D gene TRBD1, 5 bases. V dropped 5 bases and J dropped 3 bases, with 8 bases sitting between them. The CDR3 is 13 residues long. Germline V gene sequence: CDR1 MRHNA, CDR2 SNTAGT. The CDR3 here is CASSQGDNQPQHF. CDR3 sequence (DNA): TGTGCCAGCAGTCAGGGCGACAATCAGCCCCAGCATTTT.

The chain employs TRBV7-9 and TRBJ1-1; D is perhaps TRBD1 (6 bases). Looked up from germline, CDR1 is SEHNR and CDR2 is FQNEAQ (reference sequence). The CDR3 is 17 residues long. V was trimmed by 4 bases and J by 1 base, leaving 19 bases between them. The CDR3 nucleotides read TGTGCCAGCAGCTATAGTGCCCCAGGACAGAGGAACACTGAAGCTTTCTTT. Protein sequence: CASSYSAPGQRNTEAFF.

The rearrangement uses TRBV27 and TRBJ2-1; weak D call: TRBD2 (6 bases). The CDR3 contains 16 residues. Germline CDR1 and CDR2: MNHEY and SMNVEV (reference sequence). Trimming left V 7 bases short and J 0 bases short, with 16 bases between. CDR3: CASIGSGLFSYNEQFF. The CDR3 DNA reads TGTGCCAGCATTGGAAGCGGGCTGTTCTCCTACAATGAGCAGTTCTTC.

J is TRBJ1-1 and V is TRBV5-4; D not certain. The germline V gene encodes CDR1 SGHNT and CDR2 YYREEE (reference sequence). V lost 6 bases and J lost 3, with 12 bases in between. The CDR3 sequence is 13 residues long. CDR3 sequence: CASTSPVYTEAFF. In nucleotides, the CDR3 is TGTGCCAGCACCTCCCCAGTTTACACTGAAGCTTTCTTT.

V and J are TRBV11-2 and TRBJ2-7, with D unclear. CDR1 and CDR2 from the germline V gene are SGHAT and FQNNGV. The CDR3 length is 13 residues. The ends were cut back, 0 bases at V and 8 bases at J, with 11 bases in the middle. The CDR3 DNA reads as TGTGCCAGCAGCTTAGATGGTCCCGCGAAGCAGTACTTC. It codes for CASSLDGPAKQYF.

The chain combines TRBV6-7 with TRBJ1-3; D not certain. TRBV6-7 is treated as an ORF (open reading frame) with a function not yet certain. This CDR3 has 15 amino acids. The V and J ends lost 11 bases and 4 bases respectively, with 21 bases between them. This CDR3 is CAPPQALTRGNTIYF. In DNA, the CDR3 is TGTGCCCCCCCGCAGGCCCTAACGAGGGGAAACACCATATATTTT.

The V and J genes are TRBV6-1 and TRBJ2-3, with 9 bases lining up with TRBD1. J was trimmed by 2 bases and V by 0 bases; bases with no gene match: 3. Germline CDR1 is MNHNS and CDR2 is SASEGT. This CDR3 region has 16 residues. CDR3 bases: TGTGCCAGCAGTGAAGCGGCACAGGGGGCCACAGATACGCAGTATTTT. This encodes CASSEAAQGATDTQYF.

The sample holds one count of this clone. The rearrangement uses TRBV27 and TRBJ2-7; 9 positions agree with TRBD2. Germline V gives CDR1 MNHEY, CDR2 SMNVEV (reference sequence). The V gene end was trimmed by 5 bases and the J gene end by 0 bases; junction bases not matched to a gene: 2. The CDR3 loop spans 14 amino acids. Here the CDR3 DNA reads TGTGCCAGCAGTCTAGCGGGGACCTCCTACGAGCAGTACTTC. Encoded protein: CASSLAGTSYEQYF.

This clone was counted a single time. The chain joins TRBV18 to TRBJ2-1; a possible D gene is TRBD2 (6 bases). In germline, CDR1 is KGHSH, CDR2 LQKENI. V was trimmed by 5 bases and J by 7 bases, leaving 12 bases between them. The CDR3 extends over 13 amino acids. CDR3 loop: CASSEGLSNEQFF. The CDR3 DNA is TGTGCCAGCTCAGAGGGACTTTCGAATGAGCAGTTCTTC.

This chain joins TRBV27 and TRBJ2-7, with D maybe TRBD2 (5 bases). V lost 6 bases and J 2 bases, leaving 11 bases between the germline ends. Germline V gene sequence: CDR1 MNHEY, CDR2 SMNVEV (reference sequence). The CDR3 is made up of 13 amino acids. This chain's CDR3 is CASRGGRPYEQYF. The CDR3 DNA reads TGTGCCAGCAGAGGAGGCAGACCCTACGAGCAGTACTTC.

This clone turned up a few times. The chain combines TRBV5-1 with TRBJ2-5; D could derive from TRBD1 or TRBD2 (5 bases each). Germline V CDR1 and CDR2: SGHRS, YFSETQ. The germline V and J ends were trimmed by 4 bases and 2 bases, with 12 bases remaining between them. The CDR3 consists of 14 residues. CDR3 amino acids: CASSGRDAQETQYF. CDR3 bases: TGCGCCAGCAGCGGCAGGGACGCGCAAGAGACCCAGTACTTC. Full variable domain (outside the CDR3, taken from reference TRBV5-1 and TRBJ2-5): KAGVTQTPRYLIKTRGQQVTLSCSPISGHRSVSWYQQTPGQGLQFLFEYFSETQRNKGNFPGRFSGRQFSNSRSEMNVSTLELGDSALYLCASSGRDAQETQYFGPGTRLLVL.

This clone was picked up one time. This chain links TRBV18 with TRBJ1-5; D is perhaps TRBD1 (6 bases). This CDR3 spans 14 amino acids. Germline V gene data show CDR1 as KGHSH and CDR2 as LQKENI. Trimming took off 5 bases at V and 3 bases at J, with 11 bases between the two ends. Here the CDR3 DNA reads TGTGCCAGCTCAGCCGACAGGAACAATCAGCCCCAGCATTTT. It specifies CASSADRNNQPQHF.

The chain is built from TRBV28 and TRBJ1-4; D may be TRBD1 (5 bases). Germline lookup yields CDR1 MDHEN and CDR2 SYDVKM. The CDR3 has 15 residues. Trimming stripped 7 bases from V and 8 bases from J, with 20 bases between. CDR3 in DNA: TGTGCCAGCAACCCACATAGAGGGGCGGGGGAAAAACTGTTTTTT. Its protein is CASNPHRGAGEKLFF.

The CDR3 sequence is CASSLPISGNTIYF. CDR3 bases: TGTGCCAGCAGCTTACCCATCTCTGGAAACACCATATATTTT. This chain connects TRBV7-9 to TRBJ1-3; D is ambiguous. V lost 2 bases and J 0 bases, leaving 5 bases between the germline ends. From germline, CDR1 is SEHNR and CDR2 FQNEAQ (reference sequence). CDR3 length: 14 residues.

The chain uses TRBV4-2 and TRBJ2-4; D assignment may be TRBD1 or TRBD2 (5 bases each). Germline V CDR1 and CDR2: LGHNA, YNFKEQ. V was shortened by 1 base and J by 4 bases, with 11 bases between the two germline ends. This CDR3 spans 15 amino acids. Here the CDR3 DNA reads TGTGCCAGCAGCCAAGCCGGGACGGTAAAAAACATTCAGTACTTC. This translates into CASSQAGTVKNIQYF.

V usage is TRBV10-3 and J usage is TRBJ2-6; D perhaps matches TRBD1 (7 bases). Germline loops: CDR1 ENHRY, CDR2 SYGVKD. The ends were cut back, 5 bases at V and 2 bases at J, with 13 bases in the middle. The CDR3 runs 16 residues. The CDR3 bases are TGTGCCATCAGTCCCCCAGGGGGGACTGGGGCCAACGTCCTGACTTTC. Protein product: CAISPPGGTGANVLTF.